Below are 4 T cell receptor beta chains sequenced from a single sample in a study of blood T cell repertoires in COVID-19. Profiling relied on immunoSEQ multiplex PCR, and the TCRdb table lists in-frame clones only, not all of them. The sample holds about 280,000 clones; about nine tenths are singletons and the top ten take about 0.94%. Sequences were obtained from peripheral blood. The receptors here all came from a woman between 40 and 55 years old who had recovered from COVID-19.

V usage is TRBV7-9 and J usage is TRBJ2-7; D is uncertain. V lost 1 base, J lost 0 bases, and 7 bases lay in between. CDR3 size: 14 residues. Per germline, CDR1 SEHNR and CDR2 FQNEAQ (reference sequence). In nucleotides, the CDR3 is TGTGCCAGCAGCTTAGTCGCAGGCTCCTACGAGCAGTACTTC. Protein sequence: CASSLVAGSYEQYF.

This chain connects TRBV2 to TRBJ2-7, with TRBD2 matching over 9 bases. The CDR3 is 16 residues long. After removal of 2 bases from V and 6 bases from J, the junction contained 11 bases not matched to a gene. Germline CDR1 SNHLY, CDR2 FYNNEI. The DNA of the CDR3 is TGTGCCAGCAGTGAATTTGTTAGCGGGAGCGGGAGCGAGCAGTACTTC. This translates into CASSEFVSGSGSEQYF.

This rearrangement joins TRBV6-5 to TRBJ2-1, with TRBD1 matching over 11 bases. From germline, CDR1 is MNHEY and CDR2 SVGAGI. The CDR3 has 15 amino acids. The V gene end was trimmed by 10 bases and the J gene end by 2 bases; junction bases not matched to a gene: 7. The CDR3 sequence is CATKEGQGAYNEQFF. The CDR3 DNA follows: TGTGCCACCAAGGAGGGACAGGGGGCCTACAATGAGCAGTTCTTC.

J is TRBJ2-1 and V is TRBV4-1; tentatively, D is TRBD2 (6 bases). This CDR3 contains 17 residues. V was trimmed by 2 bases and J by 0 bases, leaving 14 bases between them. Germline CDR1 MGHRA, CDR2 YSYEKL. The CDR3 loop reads CASSQRGGNPSYNEQFF. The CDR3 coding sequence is TGCGCCAGCAGCCAAAGAGGCGGGAACCCCTCCTACAATGAGCAGTTCTTC.